This T cell receptor (beta chain) was found in a study of spatial heterogeneity in lung cancer. Study-wide context: In raw reads, more than eight appearances on average were recorded for each unique TCR and UMI combination.

This clonotype has a count of ten or more. Its matching antigen is unknown. Study-level findings and limits: Ubiquitous expanded tumor TCRs were seen in blood more at resection than at follow-up.

Each TCR cDNA molecule carried a unique molecular identifier. TCRdb re-analysed the 5' RACE reads in MiXCR, keeping a single row per CDR3 protein. The sample gives roughly 80,000 distinct CDR3 sequences, approximately 12% of which show up once; around 4.3% is in the top ten. Time point here: sample taken at primary tumor resection. The study sequenced unsorted whole RNA from tumor, nontumor lung or frozen PBMC. Donors were approximately 70 untreated early-stage non-small cell lung cancer patients. The CDR3 length is 16 residues. V was shortened by 1 base and J by 0 bases, with 10 bases between the two germline ends. Germline CDR1 is LGHNA and CDR2 is YNFKEQ.

The clonotype comes from a male donor with early-stage non-small cell lung cancer. The specimen was PBMCs, collected at surgery. The chain employs TRBV4-2 and TRBJ1-5; D call uncertain. The CDR3 region is CASSQGQKVSNQPQHF. Written as DNA, the CDR3 is TGTGCCAGCAGCCAAGGGCAGAAGGTTAGCAATCAGCCCCAGCATTTT.